This entry lists 16 T cell receptor beta chains sequenced from one sample in a study of blood T cell repertoires in COVID-19. Sequenced by immunoSEQ multiplex PCR; TCRdb stores in-frame clones only, minus some. The sample consists of hundreds of thousands of clones, approximately 85% of them appearing once. The sequencing input was PBMCs or T cells enriched from blood (not recorded which). The source of these receptors is a man younger than 45 who had recovered from COVID-19.

The chain combines TRBV14 with TRBJ2-2; 12 bases agree with TRBD2. CDR3 length equals 16 residues. Germline loops: CDR1 SGHDN, CDR2 FVKESK. V trimming: 4 bases; J trimming: 7 bases; junction bases outside the gene matches: 7. The CDR3, as DNA: TGTGCCAGCAGCCTCCTGACTAGCGGGGGTGTCGGGGAGCTGTTTTTT. This sequence encodes CASSLLTSGGVGELFF.

This chain links TRBV27 with TRBJ2-1; 12 bases line up with TRBD2. Looked up from germline, CDR1 is MNHEY and CDR2 is SMNVEV (reference sequence). Trimming removed 3 bases from V and 7 bases from J; junction bases left unmatched: 7. The CDR3 is made up of 16 amino acids. As DNA, the CDR3 is TGTGCCAGCAGTTTGCTCGGACTAGCGGGAAATAATGAGCAGTTCTTC. Encoded protein: CASSLLGLAGNNEQFF.

The rearrangement uses TRBV3-1 (or the pseudogene TRBV3-2) and TRBJ2-5; 10 bases fit TRBD2. CDR3 length equals 16 residues. From germline, CDR1 is LGHDT and CDR2 YNNKEL (reference sequence). With 1 base clipped from V and 5 bases from J, the junction kept 7 bases outside the gene matches. CDR3 loop: CASSQVTSGVVETQYF. In nucleotides, the CDR3 is TGTGCCAGCAGCCAAGTTACTAGCGGGGTGGTGGAGACCCAGTACTTC.

The chain recombines TRBV12-3 or TRBV12-4 with TRBJ1-2, with 7 bases fitting TRBD1. This CDR3 is 12 amino acids long. J was trimmed by 8 bases and V by 6 bases; bases with no gene match: 6. The CDR3 is CASRLTGWGYTF. The CDR3 coding sequence is TGTGCCAGCAGGCTGACAGGGTGGGGCTACACCTTC.

The V call is TRBV5-4, the J call TRBJ2-7, with 7 bases matching TRBD2. This CDR3 has 16 residues. J was trimmed by 1 base and V by 0 bases; bases with no gene match: 7. Germline CDR1 reads SGHNT; CDR2 reads YYREEE (reference sequence). CDR3 residues: CASSLALGGGSYEQYF. CDR3 nucleotide sequence: TGTGCCAGCAGCTTGGCTTTGGGCGGGGGTTCCTACGAGCAGTACTTC.

The chain has TRBV24-1 and TRBJ2-3, with 8 bases that match TRBD2. The CDR3 consists of 17 residues. After removal of 4 bases from V and 0 bases from J, the junction contained 8 bases not matched to a gene. Germline values: CDR1 KGHDR, CDR2 SFDVKD. Here the CDR3 DNA reads TGTGCCACCAGTGACCGCGGGGGGCACATGAGCACAGATACGCAGTATTTT. It specifies CATSDRGGHMSTDTQYF.

The table lists this clone with a count of one. The gene calls are TRBV29-1 and TRBJ1-2; 7 bases align to TRBD1. The CDR3 is 14 residues long. V was clipped by 6 bases and J by 7 bases; unmatched bases: 14. Germline V gives CDR1 SQVTM, CDR2 ANQGSEA. The CDR3 loop is CSVGTDRVASGYTF. The CDR3 DNA is TGCAGCGTGGGAACAGACAGGGTAGCTTCTGGCTACACCTTC.

V gene TRBV4-3 combines with J gene TRBJ1-6; D is unclear. Trimming shortened V by 0 bases and J by 3 bases, and 12 bases separated the two germline ends. The CDR3 is 17 amino acids. CDR1 and CDR2 (germline): LGHNA, YSLEER. CDR3 protein: CASSQDWRVDYNSPLHF. The CDR3 coding sequence is TGCGCCAGCAGCCAAGATTGGAGGGTCGACTATAATTCACCCCTCCACTTT.

This clone was seen only once. The chain joins TRBV9 to TRBJ2-3; 7 bases agree with TRBD1. The length of the CDR3 is 13 residues. Germline V CDR1 and CDR2: SGDLS, YYNGEE. V lost 3 bases and J lost 5; bases outside the gene matches: 3. The CDR3 reads CASSAHRGDTQYF. The CDR3 DNA follows: TGTGCCAGCAGCGCTCACAGGGGAGATACGCAGTATTTT. The whole variable domain, remainder taken from reference TRBV9 and TRBJ2-3, is DSGVTQTPKHLITATGQRVTLRCSPRSGDLSVYWYQQSLDQGLQFLIQYYNGEERAKGNILERFSAQQFPDLHSELNLSSLELGDSALYFCASSAHRGDTQYFGPGTRLTVL.

This clone was observed a single time. V is TRBV4-3 and J is TRBJ1-2; TRBD1 agrees at 7 bases. The germline V gene encodes CDR1 LGHNA and CDR2 YSLEER. The CDR3 spans 16 residues. J gave up 5 bases and V 2 bases, and 11 bases lay outside the gene matches. CDR3 DNA sequence: TGCGCCAGCAGCCAACTGACCGGGACAGATCTTTATGGCTACACCTTC. It specifies CASSQLTGTDLYGYTF.

The chain employs TRBV2 and TRBJ1-5; weak D call: TRBD1 (6 bases). Trimming removed 8 bases at V and 2 bases at J, with 13 bases between. CDR3 size: 14 residues. Germline V gene data show CDR1 as SNHLY and CDR2 as FYNNEI. The CDR3 DNA reads TGTGCCAGCTCGTTGGACAGCGGCAATCAGCCCCAGCATTTT. Encoded protein: CASSLDSGNQPQHF.

The chain couples TRBV9 to TRBJ1-1; 7 nucleotides match TRBD1. CDR3 length: 14 amino acids. V was pared by 0 bases and J by 6 bases, with 5 bases of the junction left unmatched. CDR1 is SGDLS and CDR2 is YYNGEE in the germline V gene. The CDR3 is CASSVGWQGAEAFF. The CDR3 DNA is TGTGCCAGCAGCGTAGGATGGCAGGGGGCTGAAGCTTTCTTT.

V is TRBV9 and J is TRBJ2-1, with 13 bases fitting TRBD2. This CDR3 spans 17 amino acids. Trimming cost V 3 bases and J 9 bases; bases outside gene matches: 12. Germline V gives CDR1 SGDLS, CDR2 YYNGEE. The CDR3 here is CASSGRLAGGQRGEQFF. In DNA, the CDR3 is TGTGCCAGCAGCGGGAGACTAGCGGGGGGTCAACGGGGTGAGCAGTTCTTC. The full variable domain, its missing parts supplied by reference TRBV9 and TRBJ2-1, is DSGVTQTPKHLITATGQRVTLRCSPRSGDLSVYWYQQSLDQGLQFLIQYYNGEERAKGNILERFSAQQFPDLHSELNLSSLELGDSALYFCASSGRLAGGQRGEQFFGPGTRLTVL.

This clone came up a few times. The chain joins TRBV4-2 to TRBJ2-7, with D perhaps TRBD1 (5 bases). V was cut by 1 base and J by 6 bases, with 10 bases left in between. CDR1 and CDR2 (germline): LGHNA, YNFKEQ. The CDR3 consists of 13 residues. CDR3: CASSQGGRGEQYF. CDR3 nucleotide sequence: TGTGCCAGCAGCCAAGGCGGAAGGGGCGAGCAGTACTTC.

This sequence joins TRBV29-1 and TRBJ2-1; D is perhaps TRBD1 (5 bases). This CDR3 has 11 amino acids. Germline CDR1 SQVTM, CDR2 ANQGSEA. V lost 8 bases to trimming and J lost 6 bases, with 11 bases between them. The CDR3 loop is CSFRRGNEQFF. CDR3 in DNA: TGCAGCTTCCGAAGGGGCAATGAGCAGTTCTTC.

The CDR3 is CAWARQGNYGYTF. The CDR3 DNA reads TGTGCCTGGGCACGACAGGGCAACTATGGCTACACCTTC. V and J are TRBV30 and TRBJ1-2, with 7 bases matching TRBD1. Germline V gives CDR1 GTSNPN, CDR2 SVGIG (reference sequence). V shed 5 bases, J shed 2 bases, and the junction held 5 bases outside the gene matches. CDR3 length: 13 residues.